This TCR beta chain is drawn from a study of control samples from healthy donors and cancer patients (dated by TCRdb to 2020 to 2021). Trimming removed 3 bases from V and 5 bases from J, leaving 19 bases between the germline ends. CDR1 and CDR2 are read off the germline V gene as SGHTA and FQGTGA. Taken from cysteine to phenylalanine, the CDR3 has 17 residues. The read is trimmed to its CDR3 DNA, 51 bases read in frame from base 1. The library was built by means of the immunoSEQ multiplex PCR assay. The table was pulled from immuneACCESS by TCRdb, which kept in-frame rearrangements only. Such tables lose some clones; where checked, under half of the loss comes from unresolved V genes, and the rest has no known cause. This sample lists about 65,000 clones; 90% were detected once. 1.2% of the sample is held by the ten biggest clonotypes. As regards this clone: What antigen it recognizes has not been identified. Base qualities are not provided; no much larger clone lies one nucleotide away.

The chain joins TRBV7-3 to TRBJ2-2; no D gene call is confident. The clonotype comes from a woman aged 45-60 years with colorectal cancer. The specimen was PBMCs. The CDR3 protein sequence reads: CASSFDWGDFKTGELFF. Here is the DNA: TGTGCCAGCAGCTTTGATTGGGGTGACTTTAAGACCGGGGAGCTGTTTTTT.